These T cell receptor beta chains were read from a single sample in a study of cytomegalovirus exposure and HLA in healthy donors. Profiled with immunoSEQ multiplex PCR; TCRdb holds only in-frame clones, not every one. In the table there are about 180,000 clones, over 65% of which are singletons. The sample consisted of PBMCs. The source is a woman aged 60-75 years in good health and CMV-seropositive. Each CDR3 is given with its conserved first and last residue. Fields, in order: V gene, clone size, J gene, D gene, CDR3 DNA, CDR3 protein. A D gene is named only where the DNA matches it firmly. Clone size is shown for a subset of rows, as once, few, many or a class of expanded clone.

TRBV4-1	-	TRBJ1-5	-	TGCGCCAGCAGCCAAGCGACAGCCCAGTTGCCCCAGCATTTT	CASSQATAQLPQHF
TRBV6-1	-	TRBJ2-2	-	TGTGCCAGCAGTGACCCGACTAGGAGAGATAGGGCCGGGGAGCTGTTTTTT	CASSDPTRRDRAGELFF
TRBV28	few	TRBJ1-2	TRBD1	TGTGCCAGCAGTTTAACCGGGACAGCCGGCTATGGCTACACCTTC	CASSLTGTAGYGYTF
TRBV7-8	-	TRBJ2-3	-	TGTGCCAGCAGGCCTACGCGGGTGGGGACAGATACGCAGTATTTT	CASRPTRVGTDTQYF
TRBV7-9	few	TRBJ2-7	TRBD1	TGTGCCAGCAGCCCGAGGACAGGGGGCTACGAGCAGTACTTC	CASSPRTGGYEQYF
TRBV5-1	-	TRBJ2-1	TRBD2	TGCGCCAGCAGCTTGGGAGGGCTAGCGGGAAATTCCTACAATGAGCAGTTCTTC	CASSLGGLAGNSYNEQFF
TRBV5-1	few	TRBJ2-7	TRBD1	TGCGCCAGCAGCTTAAACAGGGGGACGCCCTACGAGCAGTACTTC	CASSLNRGTPYEQYF
TRBV18	-	TRBJ1-5	TRBD1	TGTGCCAGCTCTCCCCAGGGGGCCGACCAGCCCCAGCATTTT	CASSPQGADQPQHF
TRBV5-1	-	TRBJ2-5	TRBD2	TGCGCCAGCAGCTTGGGTCCTAGCGGGGGTCAAGAGACCCAGTACTTC	CASSLGPSGGQETQYF
TRBV28	-	TRBJ1-2	TRBD1	TGTGCCAGCAGTCCCGGACCCCGATGGGACAGGGAAAACTATGGCTACACCTTC	CASSPGPRWDRENYGYTF
TRBV5-4	-	TRBJ1-2	TRBD1	TGTGCCAGCAGCTTGCCTCGAAGGACAGGTGGAATATTCGGCTACACCTTC	CASSLPRRTGGIFGYTF
TRBV19	-	TRBJ1-2	TRBD1	TGTGCCACCCACGACAGGGGCTATGGCTACACCTTC	CATHDRGYGYTF
TRBV19	-	TRBJ2-3	TRBD2	TGTGCCAGTAGTACAACTAGCGCCACAGATACGCAGTATTTT	CASSTTSATDTQYF